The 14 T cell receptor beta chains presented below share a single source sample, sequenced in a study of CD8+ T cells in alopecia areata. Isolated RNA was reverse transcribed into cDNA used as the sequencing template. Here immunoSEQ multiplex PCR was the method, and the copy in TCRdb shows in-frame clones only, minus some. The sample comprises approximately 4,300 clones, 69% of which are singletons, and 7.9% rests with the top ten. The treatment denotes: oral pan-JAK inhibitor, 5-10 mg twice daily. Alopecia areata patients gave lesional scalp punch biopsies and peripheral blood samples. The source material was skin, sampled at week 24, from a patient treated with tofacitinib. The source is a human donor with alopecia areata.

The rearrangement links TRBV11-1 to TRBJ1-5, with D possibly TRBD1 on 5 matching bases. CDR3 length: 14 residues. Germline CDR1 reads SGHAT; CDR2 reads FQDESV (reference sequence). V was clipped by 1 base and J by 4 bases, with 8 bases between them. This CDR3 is CASSLGPGNQPQHF. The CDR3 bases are TGTGCCAGCAGCTTAGGTCCAGGGAATCAGCCCCAGCATTTT.

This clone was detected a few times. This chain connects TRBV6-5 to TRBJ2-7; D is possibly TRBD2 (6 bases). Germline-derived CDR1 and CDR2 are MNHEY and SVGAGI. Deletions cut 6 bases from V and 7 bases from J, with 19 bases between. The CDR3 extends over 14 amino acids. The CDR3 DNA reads TGTGCCAGCAGATCAGATACGTCGAGCGGGGAGCAGTACTTC. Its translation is CASRSDTSSGEQYF.

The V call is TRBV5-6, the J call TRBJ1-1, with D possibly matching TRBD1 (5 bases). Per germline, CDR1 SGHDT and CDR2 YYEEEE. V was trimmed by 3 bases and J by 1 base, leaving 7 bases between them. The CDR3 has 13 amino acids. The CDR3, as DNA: TGTGCCAGCAGCTCCCAGGGGAACACTGAAGCTTTCTTT. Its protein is CASSSQGNTEAFF.

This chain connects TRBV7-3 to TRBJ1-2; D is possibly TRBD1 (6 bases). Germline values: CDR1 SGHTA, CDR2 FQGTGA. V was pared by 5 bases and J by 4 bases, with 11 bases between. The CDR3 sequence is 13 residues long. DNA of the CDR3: TGTGCCAGCAGCCCGGAGGGGGGCTATGGCTACACCTTC. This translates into CASSPEGGYGYTF.

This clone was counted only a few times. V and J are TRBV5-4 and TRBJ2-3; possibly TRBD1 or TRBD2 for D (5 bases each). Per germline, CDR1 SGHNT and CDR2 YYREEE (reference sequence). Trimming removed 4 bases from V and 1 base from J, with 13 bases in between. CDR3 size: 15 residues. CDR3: CASSTPGRGTDTQYF. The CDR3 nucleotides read TGTGCCAGCAGCACTCCGGGACGGGGCACAGATACGCAGTATTTT.

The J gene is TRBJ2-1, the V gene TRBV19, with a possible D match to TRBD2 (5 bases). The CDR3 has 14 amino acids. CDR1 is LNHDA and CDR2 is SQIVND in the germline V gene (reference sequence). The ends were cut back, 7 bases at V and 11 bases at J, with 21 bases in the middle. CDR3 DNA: TGTGCCAGTACCTGGCGGGCGGCAGGAGGTAAGCAGTTCTTC. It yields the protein CASTWRAAGGKQFF.

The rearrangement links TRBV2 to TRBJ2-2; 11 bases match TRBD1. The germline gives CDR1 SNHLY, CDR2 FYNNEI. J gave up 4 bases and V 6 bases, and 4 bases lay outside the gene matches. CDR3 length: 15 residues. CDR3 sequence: CASRRGQGATGELFF. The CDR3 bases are TGTGCCAGCAGGAGAGGACAGGGGGCCACCGGGGAGCTGTTTTTT. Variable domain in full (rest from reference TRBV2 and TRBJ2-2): EPEVTQTPSHQVTQMGQEVILRCVPISNHLYFYWYRQILGQKVEFLVSFYNNEISEKSEIFDDQFSVERPDGSNFTLKIRSTKLEDSAMYFCASRRGQGATGELFFGEGSRLTVL.

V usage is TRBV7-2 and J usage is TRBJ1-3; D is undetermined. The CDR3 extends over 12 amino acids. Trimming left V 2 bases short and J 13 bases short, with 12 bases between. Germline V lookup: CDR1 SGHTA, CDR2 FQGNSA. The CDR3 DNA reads TGTGCCAGCAGCTTACAAGGGTACAAGATATATTTT. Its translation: CASSLQGYKIYF.

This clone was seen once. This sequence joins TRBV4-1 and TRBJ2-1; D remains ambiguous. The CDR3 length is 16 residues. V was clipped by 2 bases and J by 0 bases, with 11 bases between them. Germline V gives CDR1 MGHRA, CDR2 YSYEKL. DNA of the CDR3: TGCGCCAGCAGCCAACTCGACATGATCTCCTACAATGAGCAGTTCTTC. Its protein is CASSQLDMISYNEQFF.

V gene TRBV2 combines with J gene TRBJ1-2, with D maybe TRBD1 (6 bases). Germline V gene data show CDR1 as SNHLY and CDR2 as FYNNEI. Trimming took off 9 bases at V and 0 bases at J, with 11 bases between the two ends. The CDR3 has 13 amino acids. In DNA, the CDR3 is TGTGCCAGATTGACAGGCCCTAACTATGGCTACACCTTC. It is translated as CARLTGPNYGYTF. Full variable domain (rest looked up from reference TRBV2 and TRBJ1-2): EPEVTQTPSHQVTQMGQEVILRCVPISNHLYFYWYRQILGQKVEFLVSFYNNEISEKSEIFDDQFSVERPDGSNFTLKIRSTKLEDSAMYFCARLTGPNYGYTFGSGTRLTVV.

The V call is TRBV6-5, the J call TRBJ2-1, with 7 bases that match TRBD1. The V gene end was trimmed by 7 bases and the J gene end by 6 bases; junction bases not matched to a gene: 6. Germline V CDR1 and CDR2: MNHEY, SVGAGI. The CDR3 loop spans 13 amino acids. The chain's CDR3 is CASIRDSINEQFF. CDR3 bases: TGTGCCAGCATTCGGGACAGCATCAATGAGCAGTTCTTC.

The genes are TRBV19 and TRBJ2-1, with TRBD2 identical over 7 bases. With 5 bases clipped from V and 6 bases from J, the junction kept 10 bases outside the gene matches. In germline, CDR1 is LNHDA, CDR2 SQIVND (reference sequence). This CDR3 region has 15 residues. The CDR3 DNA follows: TGTGCCAGTAGTTCCGGGACTACCCGAGTCAATGAGCAGTTCTTC. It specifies CASSSGTTRVNEQFF.

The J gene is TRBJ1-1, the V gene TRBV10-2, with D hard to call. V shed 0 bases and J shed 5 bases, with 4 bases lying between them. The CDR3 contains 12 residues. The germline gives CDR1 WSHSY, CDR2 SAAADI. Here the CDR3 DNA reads TGCGCCAGCAGTGAGTCGTGGACTGAAGCTTTCTTT. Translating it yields CASSESWTEAFF.

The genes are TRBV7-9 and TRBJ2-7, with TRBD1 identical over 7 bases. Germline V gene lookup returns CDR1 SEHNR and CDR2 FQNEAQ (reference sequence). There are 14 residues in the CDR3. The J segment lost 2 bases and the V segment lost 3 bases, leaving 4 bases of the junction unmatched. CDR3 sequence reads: CASSFPDRPYEQYF. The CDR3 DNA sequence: TGTGCCAGCAGCTTTCCGGACAGGCCCTACGAGCAGTACTTC.